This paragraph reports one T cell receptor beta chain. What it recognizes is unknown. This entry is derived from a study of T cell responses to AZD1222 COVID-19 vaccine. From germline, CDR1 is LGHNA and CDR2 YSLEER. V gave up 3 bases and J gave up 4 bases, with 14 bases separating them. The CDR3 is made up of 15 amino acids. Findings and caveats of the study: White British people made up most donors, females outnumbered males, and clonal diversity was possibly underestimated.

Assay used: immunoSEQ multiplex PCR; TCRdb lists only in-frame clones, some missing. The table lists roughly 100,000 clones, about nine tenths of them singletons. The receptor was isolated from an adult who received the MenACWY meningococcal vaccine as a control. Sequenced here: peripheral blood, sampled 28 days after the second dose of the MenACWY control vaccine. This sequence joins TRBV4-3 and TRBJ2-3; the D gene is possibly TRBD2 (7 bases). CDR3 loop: CASSQGGAGADTQYF. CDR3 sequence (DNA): TGCGCCAGCAGCCAGGGGGGGGCCGGAGCAGATACGCAGTATTTT.